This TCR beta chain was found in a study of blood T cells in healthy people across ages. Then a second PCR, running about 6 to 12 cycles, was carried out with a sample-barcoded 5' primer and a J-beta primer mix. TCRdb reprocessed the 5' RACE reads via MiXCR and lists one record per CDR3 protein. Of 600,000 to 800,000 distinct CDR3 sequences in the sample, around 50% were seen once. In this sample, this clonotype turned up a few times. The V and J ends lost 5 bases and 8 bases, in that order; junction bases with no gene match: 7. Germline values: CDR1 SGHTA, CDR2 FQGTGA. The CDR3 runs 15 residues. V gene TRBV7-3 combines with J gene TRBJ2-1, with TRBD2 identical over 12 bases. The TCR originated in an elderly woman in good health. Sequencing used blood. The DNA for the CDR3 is TGTGCCAGCAGCCGCCTAGCGGGAGGGGTCGATGAGCAGTTCTTC. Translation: CASSRLAGGVDEQFF.